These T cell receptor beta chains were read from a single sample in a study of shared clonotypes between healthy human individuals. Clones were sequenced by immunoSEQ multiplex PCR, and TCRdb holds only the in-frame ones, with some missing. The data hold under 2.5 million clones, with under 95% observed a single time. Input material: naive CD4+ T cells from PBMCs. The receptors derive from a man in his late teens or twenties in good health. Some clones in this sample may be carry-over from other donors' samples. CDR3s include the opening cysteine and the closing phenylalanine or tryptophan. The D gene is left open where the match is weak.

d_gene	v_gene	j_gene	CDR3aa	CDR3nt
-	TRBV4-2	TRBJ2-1	CASSQERDFTPLEQFF	TGTGCCAGCAGCCAAGAGCGGGACTTTACACCACTGGAGCAGTTCTTC
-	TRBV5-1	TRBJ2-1	CASSFSGSSSYNEQFF	TGCGCCAGCAGCTTCTCAGGCTCTAGCTCCTACAATGAGCAGTTCTTC
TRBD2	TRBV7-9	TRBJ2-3	CASSRSPSGTYTDTQYF	TGTGCCAGCAGCCGATCTCCAAGCGGGACCTACACAGATACGCAGTATTTT
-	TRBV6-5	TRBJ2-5	CASSLNRGKETQYF	TGTGCCAGCAGTTTAAATAGGGGAAAAGAGACCCAGTACTTC
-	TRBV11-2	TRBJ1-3	CASSLARSGNTIYF	TGTGCCAGCAGCTTAGCCCGGTCTGGAAACACCATATATTTT
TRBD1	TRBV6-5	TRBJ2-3	CASSRDRGVTDTQYF	TGTGCCAGCAGTAGGGACAGGGGTGTCACAGATACGCAGTATTTT
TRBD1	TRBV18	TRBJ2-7	CASSPTGQGYEQYF	TGTGCCAGCTCACCTACGGGACAGGGCTACGAGCAGTACTTC
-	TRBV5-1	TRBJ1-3	CASSSGSNSGNTIYF	TGCGCCAGCAGCTCGGGATCCAACTCTGGAAACACCATATATTTT
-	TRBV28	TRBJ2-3	CASSIPRGTDTQYF	TGTGCCAGCAGTATCCCTAGGGGGACAGATACGCAGTATTTT
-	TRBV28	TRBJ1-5	CASSLRRGTNQPQHF	TGTGCCAGCAGTTTACGGCGGGGAACCAATCAGCCCCAGCATTTT